Below are 26 T cell receptor beta chains sequenced from a single sample in a study of blood T cell repertoires in COVID-19. Sequencing was performed with immunoSEQ multiplex PCR; in TCRdb, only in-frame clones are kept and a portion is missing. Seen here are 60,000 to 70,000 clones, about 80% observed once, and the top ten hold 50%. Sequenced sample: peripheral blood. The receptors here all came from a woman of 80 years or more with acute or convalescent COVID-19.

The chain recombines TRBV2 with TRBJ1-4, with D hard to call. The V end was cut by 4 bases, the J end by 4 bases, with 7 bases between. This CDR3 has 13 amino acids. From germline, CDR1 is SNHLY and CDR2 FYNNEI. CDR3 DNA: TGTGCCAGCAGTGGGCAGATTAATGAAAAACTGTTTTTT. This encodes CASSGQINEKLFF.

The rearrangement uses TRBV4-1 and TRBJ2-7; 10 positions agree with TRBD1. V shed 5 bases and J 3 bases; nucleotides not matched to a gene: 4. The germline V gene encodes CDR1 MGHRA and CDR2 YSYEKL. The length of the CDR3 is 14 residues. CDR3 sequence: CASSVRDRGYEQYF. CDR3 sequence (DNA): TGCGCCAGCAGCGTCCGGGACAGGGGCTACGAGCAGTACTTC.

The chain couples TRBV5-6 to TRBJ1-5; D is unclear. With 6 bases removed from V and 4 bases from J, the gap between germline ends came to 29 bases. Germline V gives CDR1 SGHDT, CDR2 YYEEEE. This CDR3 region has 19 residues. CDR3 in amino acids: CASTPGWQAQGVLNQPQHF. CDR3 nucleotide sequence: TGTGCCAGCACCCCCGGATGGCAGGCACAAGGTGTATTGAATCAGCCCCAGCATTTT. The variable domain in full, with the rest retrieved from reference TRBV5-6 and TRBJ1-5, is DAGVTQSPTHLIKTRGQQVTLRCSPKSGHDTVSWYQQALGQGPQFIFQYYEEEERQRGNFPDRFSGHQFPNYSSELNVNALLLGDSALYLCASTPGWQAQGVLNQPQHFGDGTRLSIL.

The chain employs TRBV7-2 and TRBJ2-1; D possibly corresponds to TRBD2 (5 bases). CDR3 length: 13 amino acids. The germline V and J ends were trimmed by 7 bases and 1 base, with 8 bases remaining between them. The germline CDR1 and CDR2 sequences are SGHTA and FQGNSA. CDR3 DNA: TGTGCCAGCACCCCGGGGTCCTACAATGAGCAGTTCTTC. This sequence encodes CASTPGSYNEQFF. The variable domain in full, with the rest retrieved from reference TRBV7-2 and TRBJ2-1, is GAGVSQSPSNKVTEKGKDVELRCDPISGHTALYWYRQSLGQGLEFLIYFQGNSAPDKSGLPSDRFSAERTGGSVSTLTIQRTQQEDSAVYLCASTPGSYNEQFFGPGTRLTVL.

The chain has TRBV11-3 and TRBJ2-5, with TRBD2 matching 14 bases. The CDR3 sequence is 18 residues long. From germline, CDR1 is SGHNT and CDR2 YENEEA. J lost 4 bases, V lost 5 bases, and 12 bases had no gene match. The CDR3 is CASSAHMGLAGAGETQYF. CDR3 bases: TGTGCCAGCAGCGCGCACATGGGACTAGCGGGAGCGGGAGAGACCCAGTACTTC.

The chain is built from TRBV13 and TRBJ1-1, with 9 bases that match TRBD1. The V gene's germline CDR1 is PRHDT and CDR2 FYEKMQ (reference sequence). CDR3 length: 15 residues. The V segment lost 4 bases and the J segment 6 bases; nucleotides outside the gene matches: 9. The CDR3 nucleotides read TGTGCCAGCAGCTCCAGGACAGGGGCGGGATCTGAAGCTTTCTTT. Its protein is CASSSRTGAGSEAFF.

The rearrangement joins TRBV12-3 or TRBV12-4 to TRBJ2-5; 10 bases are shared with TRBD2. The CDR3 sequence is 13 residues long. The junction had 5 bases not matched to a gene; V was cut back by 8 bases and J by 5 bases. CDR3 residues: CASLGAGGETQYF. In DNA, the CDR3 is TGTGCCAGCCTGGGAGCGGGAGGGGAGACCCAGTACTTC.

The V call is TRBV28, the J call TRBJ2-6; no firm D call. The V end lost 6 bases, the J end lost 4 bases, and 13 bases lay between the germline ends. Per the germline V gene, CDR1 is MDHEN and CDR2 is SYDVKM. The CDR3 spans 15 residues. This CDR3 reads CASSSPRLGANVLTF. CDR3 nucleotide sequence: TGTGCCAGCAGCTCCCCCCGACTGGGGGCCAACGTCCTGACTTTC.

The chain has TRBV5-1 and TRBJ2-1; D is perhaps TRBD2 (6 bases). Trimming shortened V by 3 bases and J by 4 bases, and 17 bases separated the two germline ends. The CDR3 has 16 residues. Germline CDR1 and CDR2: SGHRS and YFSETQ. The CDR3: CASSSVGSGSYNEQFF. In DNA form, the CDR3 reads TGCGCCAGCAGCTCTGTGGGTAGCGGAAGTTACAATGAGCAGTTCTTC.

The chain has TRBV5-1 and TRBJ1-6; 9 bases match TRBD1. CDR1 SGHRS and CDR2 YFSETQ come from the germline V gene. After removal of 3 bases from V and 10 bases from J, the junction contained 5 bases not matched to a gene. This CDR3 has 14 residues. CDR3 sequence: CASSSQGAESPLHF. CDR3 coding DNA: TGCGCCAGCAGCTCACAGGGGGCGGAATCACCCCTCCACTTT. Combining the CDR3 with reference TRBV5-1 and TRBJ1-6 gives the whole variable domain KAGVTQTPRYLIKTRGQQVTLSCSPISGHRSVSWYQQTPGQGLQFLFEYFSETQRNKGNFPGRFSGRQFSNSRSEMNVSTLELGDSALYLCASSSQGAESPLHFGNGTRLTVT.

The J gene is TRBJ1-1, the V gene TRBV29-1; D might be TRBD1 (5 bases). The CDR3 length is 13 residues. V was trimmed by 5 bases and J by 1 base, leaving 11 bases between them. Per the germline V gene, CDR1 is SQVTM and CDR2 is ANQGSEA. The CDR3 DNA follows: TGCAGCGTTACAGTGGGGGGGAACACTGAAGCTTTCTTT. Translating it yields CSVTVGGNTEAFF.

CDR3 residues: CASSLGGLAGDSEQFF. DNA for the CDR3: TGCGCCAGCAGCTTGGGGGGACTAGCGGGAGATAGTGAGCAGTTCTTC. The V and J genes are TRBV5-1 and TRBJ2-1; 14 bases agree with TRBD2. The CDR3 runs to 16 residues. The trim removed 0 bases at V and 9 bases at J, leaving 5 bases unmatched. From germline, CDR1 is SGHRS and CDR2 YFSETQ.

This chain connects TRBV15 to TRBJ1-1; D perhaps matches TRBD1 (5 bases). Germline V gives CDR1 LNHNV, CDR2 YYDKDF (reference sequence). The CDR3 covers 16 residues. V was shortened by 0 bases and J by 5 bases, with 16 bases between the two germline ends. The CDR3 here is CATSRDRPSGDTEAFF. The CDR3 DNA is TGTGCCACCAGCAGAGATCGGCCCTCGGGGGATACTGAAGCTTTCTTT.

This chain connects TRBV5-1 to TRBJ1-1; a possible D gene is TRBD1 (5 bases). The V gene's germline CDR1 is SGHRS and CDR2 YFSETQ. V lost 4 bases to trimming and J lost 8 bases, with 15 bases between them. This CDR3 spans 13 amino acids. The CDR3 DNA is TGCGCCAGCAGCGAGATGCAGGGCTTCGAAGCTTTCTTT. Its protein is CASSEMQGFEAFF.

V gene TRBV7-9 combines with J gene TRBJ1-1; 7 bases are shared with TRBD1. This CDR3 is built from 11 residues. The V and J ends lost 6 bases and 7 bases, in that order; junction bases with no gene match: 2. Germline CDR1 reads SEHNR; CDR2 reads FQNEAQ (reference sequence). The DNA for the CDR3 is TGTGCCAGCAGGCGGGACAGTGAAGCTTTCTTT. The encoded protein is CASRRDSEAFF.

This rearrangement joins TRBV28 to TRBJ2-7; TRBD2 matches 8 bases. Trimming at V came to 6 bases and at J to 5 bases, leaving 12 bases not matched to a gene. CDR1 MDHEN and CDR2 SYDVKM come from the germline V gene. There are 15 residues in the CDR3. CDR3 amino acids: CASSPPGGARDEQYF. The CDR3 bases are TGTGCCAGCAGCCCCCCGGGGGGGGCGAGGGACGAGCAGTACTTC.

The rearrangement uses TRBV10-3 and TRBJ2-3; D is possibly TRBD2 (5 bases). The CDR3 spans 13 residues. Trimming shortened V by 8 bases and J by 5 bases, and 14 bases separated the two germline ends. Germline values: CDR1 ENHRY, CDR2 SYGVKD. As DNA, the CDR3 is TGTGCCATCGGGTTACTAGGAGAAGATACGCAGTATTTT. Translation gives CAIGLLGEDTQYF.

The genes are TRBV7-2 and TRBJ1-2; maybe TRBD1 (6 bases). Germline V CDR1 and CDR2: SGHTA, FQGNSA. The CDR3 extends over 14 amino acids. V dropped 1 base and J dropped 5 bases, with 11 bases sitting between them. CDR3 amino acids: CASSLEQGLYGYTF. CDR3 DNA: TGTGCCAGCAGCTTAGAACAGGGCTTATATGGCTACACCTTC.

This chain links TRBV28 with TRBJ2-3; D is ambiguous. The CDR3 extends over 13 amino acids. Germline CDR1 MDHEN, CDR2 SYDVKM. Deletions cut 8 bases from V and 6 bases from J, with 15 bases between. In DNA, the CDR3 is TGTGCCAGCCAAGAAGGAGCCCAGGATACGCAGTATTTT. Its protein is CASQEGAQDTQYF.

The gene calls are TRBV9 and TRBJ1-5; the D is unclear. The CDR3 is made up of 16 amino acids. CDR1 and CDR2 (germline): SGDLS, YYNGEE. V shed 2 bases and J shed 1 base, with 13 bases lying between them. The CDR3 sequence is CASSVNNRPSNQPQHF. The CDR3 bases are TGTGCCAGCAGCGTTAATAACAGACCAAGCAATCAGCCCCAGCATTTT.

The chain joins TRBV4-1 to TRBJ1-6; D gene uncertain. CDR1 MGHRA and CDR2 YSYEKL come from the germline V gene. The germline V and J ends were trimmed by 1 base and 5 bases, with 9 bases remaining between them. The CDR3 is 15 residues long. The chain's CDR3 is CASSQGHLDNSPLHF. CDR3 coding DNA: TGCGCCAGCAGCCAAGGACACCTCGATAATTCACCCCTCCACTTT.

The CDR3 bases are TGTGCCAGTACCGCAGGAAAGGTGGCGGGCCTTCCCAATGAGCAGTTCTTC. It is translated as CASTAGKVAGLPNEQFF. The gene calls are TRBV19 and TRBJ2-1, with a weak D call TRBD2 (5 bases). The germline V gene encodes CDR1 LNHDA and CDR2 SQIVND (reference sequence). V shed 7 bases and J shed 6 bases, with 25 bases lying between them. The CDR3 totals 17 residues.

V usage is TRBV19 and J usage is TRBJ1-6; a possible D gene is TRBD1 (6 bases). CDR1 and CDR2 from the germline V gene are LNHDA and SQIVND (reference sequence). The CDR3 totals 15 residues. Trimming stripped 5 bases from V and 10 bases from J, with 18 bases between. The CDR3 DNA reads TGTGCCAGTAGTTGGGGGACATCCGAATGGTCACCCCTCCACTTT. Translating it yields CASSWGTSEWSPLHF.

Regarding this clone: Other nucleotide sequences in the sample specify the same CDR3. The rearrangement uses TRBV18 and TRBJ2-3, with D perhaps TRBD2 (5 bases). The CDR3 runs to 17 residues. Germline V gene data show CDR1 as KGHSH and CDR2 as LQKENI. V lost 0 bases, J lost 4 bases, and 17 bases lay in between. The CDR3 here is CASSPPRGEGISDTQYF. For the CDR3, the DNA is TGTGCCAGCTCACCACCCCGGGGAGAGGGCATATCAGATACGCAGTATTTT.

This clone was seen a handful of times. The rearrangement links TRBV6-6 to TRBJ1-4, with 11 nucleotides matching TRBD1. CDR3 length: 16 amino acids. Losses at the gene ends were 6 bases for V and 7 bases for J; bases not matched to a gene: 10. Germline CDR1 reads MNHNY; CDR2 reads SVGAGI (reference sequence). The CDR3 DNA follows: TGTGCCAGCAGCATGGACAGGGGGCGCGGAGGTGAAAAACTGTTTTTT. Protein product: CASSMDRGRGGEKLFF.

This clone was counted a single time. The chain is built from TRBV28 and TRBJ2-1; 9 positions match TRBD2. This CDR3 comprises 15 residues. V shed 3 bases and J 5 bases; nucleotides not matched to a gene: 5. Germline V gene data show CDR1 as MDHEN and CDR2 as SYDVKM. The CDR3 DNA follows: TGTGCCAGCAGTTTCGCGGGAGGGTGGGACAATGAGCAGTTCTTC. Its protein product is CASSFAGGWDNEQFF. Filled out from reference TRBV28 and TRBJ2-1, the complete variable domain reads DVKVTQSSRYLVKRTGEKVFLECVQDMDHENMFWYRQDPGLGLRLIYFSYDVKMKEKGDIPEGYSVSREKKERFSLILESASTNQTSMYLCASSFAGGWDNEQFFGPGTRLTVL.